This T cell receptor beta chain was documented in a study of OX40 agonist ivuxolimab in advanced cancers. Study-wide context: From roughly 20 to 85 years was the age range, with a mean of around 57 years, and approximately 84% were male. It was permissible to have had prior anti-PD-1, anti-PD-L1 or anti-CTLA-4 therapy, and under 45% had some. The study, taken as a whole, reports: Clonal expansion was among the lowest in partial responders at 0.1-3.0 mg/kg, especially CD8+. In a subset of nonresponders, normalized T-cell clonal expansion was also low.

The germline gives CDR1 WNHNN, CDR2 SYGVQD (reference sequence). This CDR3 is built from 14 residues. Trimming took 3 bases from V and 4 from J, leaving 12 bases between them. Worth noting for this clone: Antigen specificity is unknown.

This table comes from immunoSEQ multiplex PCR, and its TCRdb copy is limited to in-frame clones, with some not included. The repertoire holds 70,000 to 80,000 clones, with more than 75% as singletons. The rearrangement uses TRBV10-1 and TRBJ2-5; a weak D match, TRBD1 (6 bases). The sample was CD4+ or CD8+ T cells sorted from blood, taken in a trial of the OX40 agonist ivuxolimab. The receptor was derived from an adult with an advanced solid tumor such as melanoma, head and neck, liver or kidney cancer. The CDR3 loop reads CASSDRGMGETQYF. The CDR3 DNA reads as TGCGCCAGCAGTGATAGGGGGATGGGAGAGACCCAGTACTTC.